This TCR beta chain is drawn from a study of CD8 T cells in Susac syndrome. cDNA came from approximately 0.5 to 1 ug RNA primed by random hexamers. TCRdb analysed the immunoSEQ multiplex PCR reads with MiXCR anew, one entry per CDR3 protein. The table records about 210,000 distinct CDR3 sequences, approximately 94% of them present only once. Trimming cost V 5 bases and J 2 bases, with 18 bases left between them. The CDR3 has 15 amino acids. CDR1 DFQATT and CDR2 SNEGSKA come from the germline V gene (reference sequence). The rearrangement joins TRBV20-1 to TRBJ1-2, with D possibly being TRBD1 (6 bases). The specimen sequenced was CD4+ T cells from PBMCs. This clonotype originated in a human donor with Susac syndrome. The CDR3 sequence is CSADYSGTNNYGYTF. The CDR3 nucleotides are TGCAGTGCTGATTATTCGGGGACAAACAACTATGGCTACACCTTC.